This T cell receptor beta chain was sequenced during a study of blood T cell repertoires in COVID-19. For the study at large: Italy, Spain and the United States were the sources of the convalescent and acute COVID-19 samples. From T cells, B-cell-depleted T cells, or PBMCs came the material, which was cDNA or gDNA.

Libraries were prepared by immunoSEQ multiplex PCR; TCRdb keeps only in-frame clonotypes and omits some of them. Seen here are roughly 100,000 clones, roughly 82% observed once, and the top ten hold 4% to 5.5%. The CDR3 totals 14 residues. Per the germline V gene, CDR1 is SGHRS and CDR2 is YFSETQ. Trimming removed 4 bases at V and 2 bases at J, with 11 bases between. The sequencing sample was made of peripheral blood. The receptor was isolated from a man in his 60s with acute or convalescent COVID-19. The J gene is TRBJ2-3, the V gene TRBV5-1; maybe TRBD2 (6 bases). The CDR3 DNA follows: TGCGCCAGCAGCAGGGGACTGAACACAGATACGCAGTATTTT. As protein: CASSRGLNTDTQYF.